This T cell receptor (beta chain) was observed in a study of CD8+CD57+ T cells in acquired aplastic anemia. The study, taken as a whole, reports: Patients and controls were found to share about 31 CD8+ CDR3 sequences. The study found no significant CD8+ Simpson's diversity difference between patients and controls.

Genomic DNA, the template, was used for profiling of the TCR beta VDJ and CDR3. In TCRdb, the reads were re-called with MiXCR into one record per CDR3 protein. Of roughly 280,000 distinct CDR3 sequences in the sample, under 65% are singletons; the top ten hold approximately 1.2%. This CDR3 comprises 14 residues. CDR1 SGHRS and CDR2 YFSETQ come from the germline V gene. Losses at the gene ends were 3 bases for V and 8 bases for J; bases not matched to a gene: 6. On this clonotype itself: Its antigen is unknown.

By flow cytometry, patients selected for sequencing had shown an expansion of CD8+CD57+ cells. Diagnosis of severe acquired aplastic anemia applied to all patients. Each patient gave a blood sample that was collected before any therapy had been received. The receptor's source is a human donor with aplastic anemia. Sample: sorted CD4+, CD8+, or CD8+CD57+ T cells (not recorded which) from PBMCs. This chain connects TRBV5-1 to TRBJ1-4; TRBD1 matches at 8 bases. CDR3 region: CASSSGGRGEKLFF. CDR3 DNA: TGCGCCAGCAGCTCAGGGGGCAGGGGGGAAAAACTGTTTTTT.